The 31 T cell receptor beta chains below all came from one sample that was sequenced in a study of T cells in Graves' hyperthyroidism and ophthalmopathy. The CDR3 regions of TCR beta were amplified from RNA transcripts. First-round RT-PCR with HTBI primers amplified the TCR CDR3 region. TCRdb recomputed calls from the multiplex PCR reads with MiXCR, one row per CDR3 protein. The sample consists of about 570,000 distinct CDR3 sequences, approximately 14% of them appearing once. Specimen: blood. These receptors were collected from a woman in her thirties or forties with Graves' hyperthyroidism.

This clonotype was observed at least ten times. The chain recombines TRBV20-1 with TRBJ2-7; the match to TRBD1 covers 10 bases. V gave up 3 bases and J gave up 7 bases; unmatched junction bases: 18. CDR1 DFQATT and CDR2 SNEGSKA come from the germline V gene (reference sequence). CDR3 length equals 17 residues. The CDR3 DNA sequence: TGCAGTGCTAGTGCGTCTCCGGGACAGGGGCCCCTACAAGAGCAGTACTTC. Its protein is CSASASPGQGPLQEQYF.

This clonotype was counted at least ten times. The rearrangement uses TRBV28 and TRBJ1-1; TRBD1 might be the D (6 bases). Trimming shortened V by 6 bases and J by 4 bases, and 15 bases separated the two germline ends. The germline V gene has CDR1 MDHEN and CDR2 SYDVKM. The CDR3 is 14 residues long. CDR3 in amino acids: CASSLRGYGTEAFF. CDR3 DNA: TGTGCCAGCAGCCTCAGGGGTTATGGCACTGAAGCTTTCTTT.

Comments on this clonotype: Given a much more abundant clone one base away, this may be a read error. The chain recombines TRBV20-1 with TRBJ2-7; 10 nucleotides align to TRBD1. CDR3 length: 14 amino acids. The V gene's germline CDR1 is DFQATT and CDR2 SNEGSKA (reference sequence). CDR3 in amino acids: CSAGQPGQGYEQCF. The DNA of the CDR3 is TGCAGTGCGGGCCAACCGGGACAGGGGTACGAGCAGTGCTTC.

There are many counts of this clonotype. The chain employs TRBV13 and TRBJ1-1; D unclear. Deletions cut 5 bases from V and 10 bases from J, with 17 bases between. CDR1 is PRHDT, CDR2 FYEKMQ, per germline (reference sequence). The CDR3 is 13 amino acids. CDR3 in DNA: TGTGCCAGCAGCACACCGACCGGGGTCGGAGCTTTCTTT. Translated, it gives CASSTPTGVGAFF.

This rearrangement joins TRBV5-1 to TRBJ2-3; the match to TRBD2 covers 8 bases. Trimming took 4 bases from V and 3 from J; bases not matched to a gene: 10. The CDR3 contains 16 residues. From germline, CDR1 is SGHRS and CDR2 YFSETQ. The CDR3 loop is CASSTYPGTRTDTQYF. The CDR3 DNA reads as TGCGCCAGCAGCACATACCCCGGGACTAGGACAGATACGCAGTATTTT. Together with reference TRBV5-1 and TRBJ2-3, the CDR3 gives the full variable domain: KAGVTQTPRYLIKTRGQQVTLSCSPISGHRSVSWYQQTPGQGLQFLFEYFSETQRNKGNFPGRFSGRQFSNSRSEMNVSTLELGDSALYLCASSTYPGTRTDTQYFGPGTRLTVL.

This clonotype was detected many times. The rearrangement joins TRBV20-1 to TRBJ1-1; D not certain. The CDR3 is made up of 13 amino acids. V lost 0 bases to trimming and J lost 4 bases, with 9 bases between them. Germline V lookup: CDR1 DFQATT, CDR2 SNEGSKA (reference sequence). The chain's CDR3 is CSARDRVGTEAFF. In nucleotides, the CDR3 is TGCAGTGCTAGAGACCGAGTCGGCACTGAAGCTTTCTTT.

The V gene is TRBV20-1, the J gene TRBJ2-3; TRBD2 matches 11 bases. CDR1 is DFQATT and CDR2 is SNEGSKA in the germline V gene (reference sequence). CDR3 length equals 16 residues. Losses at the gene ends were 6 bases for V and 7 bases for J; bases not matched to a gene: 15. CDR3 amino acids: CSADTSGSPPVYTQYF. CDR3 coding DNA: TGCAGTGCCGATACTAGCGGGAGTCCCCCAGTGTATACGCAGTATTTT.

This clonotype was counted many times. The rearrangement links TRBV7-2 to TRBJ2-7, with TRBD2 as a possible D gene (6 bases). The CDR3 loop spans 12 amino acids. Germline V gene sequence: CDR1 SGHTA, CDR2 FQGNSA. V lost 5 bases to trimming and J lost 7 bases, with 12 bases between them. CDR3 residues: CASSLPGREQYF. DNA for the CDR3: TGTGCCAGCAGCCTACCGGGGAGGGAGCAGTACTTC. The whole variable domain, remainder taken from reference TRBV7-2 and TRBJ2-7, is GAGVSQSPSNKVTEKGKDVELRCDPISGHTALYWYRQSLGQGLEFLIYFQGNSAPDKSGLPSDRFSAERTGGSVSTLTIQRTQQEDSAVYLCASSLPGREQYFGPGTRLTVT.

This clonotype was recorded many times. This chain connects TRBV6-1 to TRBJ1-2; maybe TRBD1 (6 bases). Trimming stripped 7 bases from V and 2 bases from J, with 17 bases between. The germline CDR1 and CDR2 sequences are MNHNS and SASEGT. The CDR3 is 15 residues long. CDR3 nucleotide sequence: TGTGCCAGCACTGTTTTAGACAGGCCCAACTATGGCTACACCTTC. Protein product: CASTVLDRPNYGYTF.

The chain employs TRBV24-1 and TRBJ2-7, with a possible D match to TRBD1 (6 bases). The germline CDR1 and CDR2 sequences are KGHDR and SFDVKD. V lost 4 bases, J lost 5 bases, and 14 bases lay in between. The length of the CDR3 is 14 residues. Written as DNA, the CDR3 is TGTGCCACCAGTGAGGCAGGGGAATTCGACGAGCAGTACTTC. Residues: CATSEAGEFDEQYF.

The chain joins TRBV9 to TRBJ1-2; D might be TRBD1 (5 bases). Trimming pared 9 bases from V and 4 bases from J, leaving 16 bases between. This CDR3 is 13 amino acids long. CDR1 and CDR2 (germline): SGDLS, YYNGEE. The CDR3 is CAIWGLQPYGYTF. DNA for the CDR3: TGTGCCATATGGGGCCTTCAGCCCTATGGCTACACCTTC.

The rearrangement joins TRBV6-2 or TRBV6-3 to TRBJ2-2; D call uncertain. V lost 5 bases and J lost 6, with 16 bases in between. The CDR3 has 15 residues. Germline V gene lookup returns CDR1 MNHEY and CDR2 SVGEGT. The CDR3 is CASSAPLGYAGELFF. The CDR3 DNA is TGTGCCAGCAGTGCCCCCCTGGGCTACGCCGGGGAGCTGTTTTTT.

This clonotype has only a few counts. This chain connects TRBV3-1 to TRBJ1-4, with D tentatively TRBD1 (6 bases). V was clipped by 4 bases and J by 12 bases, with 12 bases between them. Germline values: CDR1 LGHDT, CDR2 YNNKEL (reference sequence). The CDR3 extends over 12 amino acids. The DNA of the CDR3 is TGTGCCAGCAGCCGAGGTCGGACAGAACTGTTTTTT. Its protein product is CASSRGRTELFF.

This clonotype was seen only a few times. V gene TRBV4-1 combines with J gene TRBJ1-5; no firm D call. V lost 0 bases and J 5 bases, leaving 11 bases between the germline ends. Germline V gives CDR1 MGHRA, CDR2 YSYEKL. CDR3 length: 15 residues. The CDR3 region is CASSQDIGVYQPQHF. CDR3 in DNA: TGCGCCAGCAGCCAAGATATAGGCGTTTATCAGCCCCAGCATTTT.

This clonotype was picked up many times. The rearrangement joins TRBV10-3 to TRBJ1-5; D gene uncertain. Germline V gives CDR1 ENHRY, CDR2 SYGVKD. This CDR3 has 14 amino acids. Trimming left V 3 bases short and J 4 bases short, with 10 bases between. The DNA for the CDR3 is TGTGCCATCAGTGAACGGGAGGTTAATCAGCCCCAGCATTTT. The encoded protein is CAISEREVNQPQHF.

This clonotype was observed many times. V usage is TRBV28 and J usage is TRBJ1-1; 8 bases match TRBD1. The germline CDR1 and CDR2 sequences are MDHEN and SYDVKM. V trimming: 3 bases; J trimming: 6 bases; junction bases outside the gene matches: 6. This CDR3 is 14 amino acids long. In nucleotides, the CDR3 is TGTGCCAGCAGTTTGAGTAGGGGACAGGCTGAAGCTTTCTTT. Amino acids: CASSLSRGQAEAFF. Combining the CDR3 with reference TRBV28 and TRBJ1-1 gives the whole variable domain DVKVTQSSRYLVKRTGEKVFLECVQDMDHENMFWYRQDPGLGLRLIYFSYDVKMKEKGDIPEGYSVSREKKERFSLILESASTNQTSMYLCASSLSRGQAEAFFGQGTRLTVV.

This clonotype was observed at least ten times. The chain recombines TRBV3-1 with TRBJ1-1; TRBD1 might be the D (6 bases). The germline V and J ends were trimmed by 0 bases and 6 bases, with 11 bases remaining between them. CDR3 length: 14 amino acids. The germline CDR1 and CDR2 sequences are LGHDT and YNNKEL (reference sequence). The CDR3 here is CASSQDGGRAEAFF. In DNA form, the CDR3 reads TGTGCCAGCAGCCAAGATGGGGGCCGCGCTGAAGCTTTCTTT.

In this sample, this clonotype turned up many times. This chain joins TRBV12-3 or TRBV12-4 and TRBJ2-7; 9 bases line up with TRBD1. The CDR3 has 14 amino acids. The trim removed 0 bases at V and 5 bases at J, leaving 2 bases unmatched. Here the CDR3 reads CASSLAGTGNEQYF. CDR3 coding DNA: TGTGCCAGCAGTTTAGCCGGGACAGGGAACGAGCAGTACTTC.

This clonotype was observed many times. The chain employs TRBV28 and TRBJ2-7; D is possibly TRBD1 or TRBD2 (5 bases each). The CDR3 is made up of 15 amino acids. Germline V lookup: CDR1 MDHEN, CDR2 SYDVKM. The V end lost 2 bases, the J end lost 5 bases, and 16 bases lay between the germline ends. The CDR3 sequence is CASSLEAARDHEQYF. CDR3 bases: TGTGCCAGCAGTTTAGAGGCGGCCCGGGACCACGAGCAGTACTTC.

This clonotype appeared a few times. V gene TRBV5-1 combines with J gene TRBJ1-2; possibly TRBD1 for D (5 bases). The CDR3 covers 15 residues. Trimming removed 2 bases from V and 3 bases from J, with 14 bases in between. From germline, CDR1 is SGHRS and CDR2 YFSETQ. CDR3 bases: TGCGCCAGCAGCTTAGACTCACAGGCCTACTATGGCTACACCTTC. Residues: CASSLDSQAYYGYTF.

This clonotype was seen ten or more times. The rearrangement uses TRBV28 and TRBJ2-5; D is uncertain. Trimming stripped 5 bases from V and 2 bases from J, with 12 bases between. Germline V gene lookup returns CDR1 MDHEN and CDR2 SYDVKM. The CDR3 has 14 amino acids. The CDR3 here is CASSDSGSQETQYF. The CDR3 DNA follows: TGTGCCAGCAGTGACTCCGGGTCTCAAGAGACCCAGTACTTC. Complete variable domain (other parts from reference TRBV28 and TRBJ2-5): DVKVTQSSRYLVKRTGEKVFLECVQDMDHENMFWYRQDPGLGLRLIYFSYDVKMKEKGDIPEGYSVSREKKERFSLILESASTNQTSMYLCASSDSGSQETQYFGPGTRLLVL.

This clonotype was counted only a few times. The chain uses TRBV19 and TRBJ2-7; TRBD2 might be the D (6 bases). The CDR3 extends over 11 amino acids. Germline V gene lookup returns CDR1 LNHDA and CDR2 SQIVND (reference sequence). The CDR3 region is CGGTPFVEQYF. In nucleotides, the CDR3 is TGTGGAGGGACTCCCTTTGTCGAGCAGTACTTC.

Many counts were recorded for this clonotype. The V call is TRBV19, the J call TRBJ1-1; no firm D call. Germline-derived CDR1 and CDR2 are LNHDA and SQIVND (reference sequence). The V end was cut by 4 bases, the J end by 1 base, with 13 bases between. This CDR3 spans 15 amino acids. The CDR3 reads CASSKDRTANTEAFF. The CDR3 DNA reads TGTGCCAGTAGTAAGGATCGGACGGCGAACACTGAAGCTTTCTTT.

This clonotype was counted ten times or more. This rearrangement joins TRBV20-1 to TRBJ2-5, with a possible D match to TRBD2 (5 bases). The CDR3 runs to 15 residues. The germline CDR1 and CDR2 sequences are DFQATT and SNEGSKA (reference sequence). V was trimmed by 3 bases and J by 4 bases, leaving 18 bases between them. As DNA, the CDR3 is TGCAGTGCTAGCGCGGCCCCGGGGTTAGCAGAGACCCAGTACTTC. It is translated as CSASAAPGLAETQYF.

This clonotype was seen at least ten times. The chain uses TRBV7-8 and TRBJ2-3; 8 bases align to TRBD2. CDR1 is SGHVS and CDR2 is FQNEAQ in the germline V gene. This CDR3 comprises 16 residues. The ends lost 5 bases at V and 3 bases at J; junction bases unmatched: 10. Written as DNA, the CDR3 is TGTGCCAGCAGCGCTTCGTCCGGACTAGCTACAGATACGCAGTATTTT. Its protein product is CASSASSGLATDTQYF.

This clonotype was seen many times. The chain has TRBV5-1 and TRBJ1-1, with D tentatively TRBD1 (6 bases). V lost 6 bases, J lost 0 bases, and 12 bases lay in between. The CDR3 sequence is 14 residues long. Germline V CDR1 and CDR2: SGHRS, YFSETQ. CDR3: CASTTGQMNTEAFF. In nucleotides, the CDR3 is TGCGCCAGCACCACAGGACAGATGAACACTGAAGCTTTCTTT.

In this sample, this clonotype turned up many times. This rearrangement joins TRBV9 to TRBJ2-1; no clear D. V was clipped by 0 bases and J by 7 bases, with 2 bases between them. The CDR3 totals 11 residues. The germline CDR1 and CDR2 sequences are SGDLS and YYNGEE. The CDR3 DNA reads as TGTGCCAGCAGCGTAGAGAATGAGCAGTTCTTC. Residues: CASSVENEQFF.

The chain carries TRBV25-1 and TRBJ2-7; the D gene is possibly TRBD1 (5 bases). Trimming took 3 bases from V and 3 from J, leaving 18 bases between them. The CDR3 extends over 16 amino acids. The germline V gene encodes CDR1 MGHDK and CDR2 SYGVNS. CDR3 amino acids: CASSDSGRASYYEQYF. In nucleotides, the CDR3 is TGTGCCAGCAGTGATTCAGGCAGGGCCTCTTACTACGAGCAGTACTTC.

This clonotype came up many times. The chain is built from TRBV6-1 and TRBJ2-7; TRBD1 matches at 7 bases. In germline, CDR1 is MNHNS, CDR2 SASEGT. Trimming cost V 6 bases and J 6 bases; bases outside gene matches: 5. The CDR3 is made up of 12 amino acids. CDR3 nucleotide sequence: TGTGCCAGCAGCCAGGGGGTAGGCGAGCAGTACTTC. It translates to CASSQGVGEQYF.

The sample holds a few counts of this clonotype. The DNA for the CDR3 is TGCAGTGCTGGACCGGGACGGCCCTACAATGAGCAGTTCTTC. Protein sequence: CSAGPGRPYNEQFF. J is TRBJ2-1 and V is TRBV20-1; D tentatively reads TRBD1 or TRBD2 (5 bases each). The CDR3 is made up of 14 amino acids. Germline assignment: CDR1 DFQATT and CDR2 SNEGSKA (reference sequence). V was pared by 5 bases and J by 2 bases, with 13 bases between.

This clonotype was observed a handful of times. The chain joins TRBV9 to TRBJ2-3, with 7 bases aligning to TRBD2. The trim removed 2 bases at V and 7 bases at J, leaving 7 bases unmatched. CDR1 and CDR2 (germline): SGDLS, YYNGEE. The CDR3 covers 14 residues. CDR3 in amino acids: CASSVEAGINTQYF. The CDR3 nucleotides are TGTGCCAGCAGCGTTGAAGCGGGAATAAATACGCAGTATTTT.